The sequence of this T cell receptor beta chain was determined in a study of chemoradiotherapy in HPV16-positive cancers. The protocol was immunoSEQ multiplex PCR, while the TCRdb copy is restricted to in-frame clones and leaves out a portion. The sample carries about 11,000 clones, around 75% recorded once. This clone was detected a few times. Germline values: CDR1 SGHVS, CDR2 FQNEAQ. The CDR3 length is 13 residues. The V and J ends lost 4 bases and 6 bases, in that order; junction bases with no gene match: 5. The receptor was isolated from a human donor with HPV-associated anogenital cancer. The chain carries TRBV7-8 and TRBJ1-1; 7 nucleotides align to TRBD1. This sample was taken from a patient who underwent chemoradiotherapy. The DNA for the CDR3 is TGTGCCAGCAGCTCCGACAGGGTGGCTGAAGCTTTCTTT. It yields the protein CASSSDRVAEAFF. Together with reference TRBV7-8 and TRBJ1-1, the CDR3 gives the full variable domain: GAGVSQSPRYKVAKRGQDVALRCDPISGHVSLFWYQQALGQGPEFLTYFQNEAQLDKSGLPSDRFFAERPEGSVSTLKIQRTQQEDSAVYLCASSSDRVAEAFFGQGTRLTVV.